This T cell receptor beta chain was identified during a study of OX40 agonist ivuxolimab in advanced cancers. The wider study: Patients were given ivuxolimab, an antibody that agonizes OX40 (CD134).

Profiling relied on immunoSEQ multiplex PCR, and the TCRdb table lists in-frame clones only, not all of them. The repertoire holds over 80,000 clones, with around 85% as singletons. This receptor was identified in an adult with an advanced solid tumor such as melanoma, head and neck, liver or kidney cancer. Sequencing used CD4+ or CD8+ T cells sorted from blood, obtained in a trial of the OX40 agonist ivuxolimab.

CDR3 region: CASSPGVLYEQYF. The CDR3 DNA sequence: TGTGCCAGCTCACCAGGGGTTCTCTACGAGCAGTACTTC. J is TRBJ2-7 and V is TRBV18, with no clear D. The CDR3 extends over 13 amino acids. CDR1 and CDR2 from the germline V gene are KGHSH and LQKENI. Trimming pared 2 bases from V and 3 bases from J, leaving 8 bases between. The complete variable domain, with remaining parts taken from reference TRBV18 and TRBJ2-7, reads NAGVMQNPRHLVRRRGQEARLRCSPMKGHSHVYWYRQLPEEGLKFMVYLQKENIIDESGMPKERFSAEFPKEGPSILRIQQVVRGDSAAYFCASSPGVLYEQYFGPGTRLTVT.